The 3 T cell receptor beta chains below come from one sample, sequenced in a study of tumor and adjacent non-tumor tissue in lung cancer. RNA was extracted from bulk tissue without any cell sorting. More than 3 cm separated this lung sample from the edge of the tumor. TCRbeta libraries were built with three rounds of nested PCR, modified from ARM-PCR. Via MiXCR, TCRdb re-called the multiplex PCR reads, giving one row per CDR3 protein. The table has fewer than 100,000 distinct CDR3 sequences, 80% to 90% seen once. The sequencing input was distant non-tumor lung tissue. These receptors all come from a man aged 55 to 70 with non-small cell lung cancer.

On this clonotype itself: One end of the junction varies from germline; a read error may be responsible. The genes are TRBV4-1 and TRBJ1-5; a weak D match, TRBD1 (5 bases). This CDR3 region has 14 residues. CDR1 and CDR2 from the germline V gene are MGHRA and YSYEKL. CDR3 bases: TGCGCCAGTAGCCAAGATGTCGGGGGGAGGTCCCAGCATTTT. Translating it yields CASSQDVGGRSQHF.

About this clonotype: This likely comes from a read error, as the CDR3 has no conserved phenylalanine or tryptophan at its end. CDR3 nucleotide sequence: TGTGCCAGCAGTTGGGGTACCTTAGCGGGAGCTTTAGAGACCCAGTACTCC. Translation gives CASSWGTLAGALETQYS. The genes are TRBV6-2 or TRBV6-3 and TRBJ2-5; 9 bases agree with TRBD2. J was trimmed by 4 bases and V by 4 bases; bases with no gene match: 13. CDR1 and CDR2 (germline): MNHEY, SVGEGT. The CDR3 runs 17 residues.

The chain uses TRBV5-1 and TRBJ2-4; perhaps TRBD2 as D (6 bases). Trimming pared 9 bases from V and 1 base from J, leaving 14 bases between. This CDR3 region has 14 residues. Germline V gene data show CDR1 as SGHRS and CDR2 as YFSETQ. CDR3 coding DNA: TGCGCCAACATCATGACTAGTGCCAAAAACATTCAGTACTTC. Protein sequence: CANIMTSAKNIQYF. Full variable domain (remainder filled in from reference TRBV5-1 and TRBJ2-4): KAGVTQTPRYLIKTRGQQVTLSCSPISGHRSVSWYQQTPGQGLQFLFEYFSETQRNKGNFPGRFSGRQFSNSRSEMNVSTLELGDSALYLCANIMTSAKNIQYFGAGTRLSVL.